This T cell receptor beta chain was obtained from a study of cytomegalovirus exposure and HLA in healthy donors. General study findings and limits: Among TCR beta chains, those listed as cytomegalovirus-associated numbered about 150.

PCR primers comprised 60 Vbeta and 13 Jbeta primers. Profiling relied on immunoSEQ multiplex PCR, and the TCRdb table lists in-frame clones only, not all of them. This sample carries 100,000 or so clones, 63% of them seen once, and the ten largest clones take approximately 6%. Germline V gene data show CDR1 as SSHAT and CDR2 as FNYEAQ (reference sequence). The ends lost 2 bases at V and 2 bases at J; junction bases unmatched: 6. The CDR3 has 18 amino acids. Turning to this clone: Its matching antigen is unknown.

V and J are TRBV7-7 and TRBJ2-2; TRBD2 agrees at 12 bases. The TCR sequence derives from a woman in her thirties in good health and CMV-seronegative. The specimen was PBMCs. The CDR3 DNA reads TGTGCCAGCAGCTTAATCCCTAGCGGGAGGGCCAACACCGGGGAGCTGTTTTTT. It is translated as CASSLIPSGRANTGELFF.